A selection of T cell receptor beta chains follows, all from one sample in a study of cytomegalovirus exposure and HLA in healthy donors. The table came from immunoSEQ multiplex PCR; TCRdb's copy has only in-frame clones and leaves some out. This sample has just over 80,000 clones, with 60% to 85% found just once. The sequencing sample was made of PBMCs. The receptors come from a man aged 18 to 29 in good health and CMV-seropositive. The CDR3 runs from the conserved cysteine through the conserved F or W. Each record gives: J gene, D gene, V gene, clone size, CDR3 DNA, CDR3 protein. A D gene is named only where the DNA matches it firmly. For some rows the clone size is stated as once, few or many, or as a class when expanded; others skip it.

TRBJ1-1,NA,TRBV5-8,NA,TGTGCCAGCAAGGCGGTTATAGAAGCTTTCTTT,CASKAVIEAFF
TRBJ2-3,NA,TRBV5-1,NA,TGCGCCAGCAGCGCTAGGGACTTGACAGATACGCAGTATTTT,CASSARDLTDTQYF
TRBJ2-7,NA,TRBV4-2,NA,TGTGCCAGCAGCCCCCTCTCCCAGGGAAGCCACGAGCAGTACTTC,CASSPLSQGSHEQYF
TRBJ2-1,NA,TRBV29-1,NA,TGCAGCGTGAATCCCTACGGTTCCAACAATGAGCAGTTCTTC,CSVNPYGSNNEQFF
TRBJ2-1,TRBD2,TRBV29-1,NA,TGCAGCGTTGAAGATTTGCGGGAGGCTTACAATGAGCAGTTCTTC,CSVEDLREAYNEQFF
TRBJ1-1,NA,TRBV5-6,few,TGTGCCAGCAGCCCTACTCTTTACAGGGTGAGCGAAGCTTTCTTT,CASSPTLYRVSEAFF
TRBJ2-2,NA,TRBV5-1,NA,TGCGCCAGCAGCTACTATTCGAGGGAGTACACCGGGGAGCTGTTTTTT,CASSYYSREYTGELFF
TRBJ1-5,NA,TRBV2,NA,TGTGCCAGCAGTGAAGGCAGTTATCAGCCCCAGCATTTT,CASSEGSYQPQHF
TRBJ1-5,TRBD1,TRBV30,few,TGTGCCTGGAGTGTAGGGACAGGGGGCGGATGTAGCAATCAGCCCCAGCATTTT,CAWSVGTGGGCSNQPQHF
TRBJ1-1,NA,TRBV6-1,few,TGTGCCAGCAGCCCCCACCGGAGCGGTAGGGCTTTCTTT,CASSPHRSGRAFF
TRBJ2-7,NA,TRBV16,NA,TGTGCCAGCAGCCCCCGAGGCAGGGGAAGCGAGCAGTACTTC,CASSPRGRGSEQYF
TRBJ2-3,NA,TRBV29-1,NA,TGCAGCGTTGTCCTGGCGACAGGACCCACAGATACGCAGTATTTT,CSVVLATGPTDTQYF
TRBJ2-7,TRBD2,TRBV4-1,NA,TGCGCCAGCAGCCAAGAACGAGCCGGCAAGCGGGGCTCCTACGAGCAGTACTTC,CASSQERAGKRGSYEQYF
TRBJ2-5,NA,TRBV29-1,NA,TGCAGCGGTACCCGCGGTCGAGGGGAGACCCAGTACTTC,CSGTRGRGETQYF
TRBJ2-4,TRBD2,TRBV4-1,NA,TGCGCCAGCAGGTCGACCTGGGGGCGGGAGGGTAAACTAGCCAAAAACATTCAGTACTTC,CASRSTWGREGKLAKNIQYF
TRBJ1-1,TRBD1,TRBV5-6,NA,TGTGCCAGCACCGATACAGGGGTCCTTGAAGCTTTCTTT,CASTDTGVLEAFF
TRBJ2-3,NA,TRBV28,NA,TGTGCCAGCAGTTCCCTAGCGTCTCCATCATATACGCAGTATTTT,CASSSLASPSYTQYF